This T cell receptor beta chain was found in a study of T cell clonality in common variable immunodeficiency. This clone was counted a few times. Its antigen is currently unknown. The CDR3 end falls 3 residues outside the read, so it is completed with the germline J gene. Study observations and caveats: In common variable immunodeficiency, TCR beta chains reportedly carried fewer deletions and N-nucleotide insertions.

Method: immunoSEQ multiplex PCR; TCRdb's copy keeps in-frame clones and lacks some. The sample is made up of 25,000 to 35,000 clones, none counted only once. Trimming removed 9 bases at V and 6 bases at J, with 12 bases between. The CDR3 runs 13 residues. From germline, CDR1 is ENHRY and CDR2 SYGVKD. This TCR came from a human donor with common variable immunodeficiency. Sequencing was performed on peripheral blood mononuclear cells. The V and J genes are TRBV10-3 and TRBJ1-6; D uncertain. CDR3 loop: CAIQREGNSPLHF. The DNA read from the CDR3 is TGTGCCATACAGAGAGAGGGTAATTCACCC.